These T cell receptor beta chains were read from a single sample in a study of metastatic and nonmetastatic thyroid tumors. MiXCR was used by TCRdb to re-call the PCR reads. The data contain some 17,000 clones, around 28% of them singletons. The sequenced material came from tumor tissue. The receptors were gathered from a female donor with papillary thyroid cancer or a benign thyroid nodule (not recorded which). Some clones in this sample may be carry-over from other donors' samples. CDR3s include the opening cysteine and the closing phenylalanine or tryptophan. The order of the fields is clone size, J gene, D gene, V gene, CDR3 protein, CDR3 DNA. A D gene is named only where the DNA matches it firmly. Clone size is stated in some rows and not others, as once, few, many or a class when expanded.

clone size: medium-sized
J gene: TRBJ1-5
D gene: -
V gene: TRBV6-1
CDR3 protein: CASRLSGQHSNQPQHF
CDR3 DNA: TGTGCCAGCAGACTTTCGGGCCAGCATAGCAATCAGCCCCAGCATTTT

clone size: medium-sized
J gene: TRBJ1-2
D gene: -
V gene: TRBV5-1
CDR3 protein: CASSLGIVSNYGYTF
CDR3 DNA: TGCGCCAGCAGCTTGGGGATCGTCTCTAACTATGGCTACACCTTC

clone size: many
J gene: TRBJ2-7
D gene: TRBD1
V gene: TRBV11-2
CDR3 protein: CASSQSGTGYEQYF
CDR3 DNA: TGTGCCAGCAGCCAATCCGGGACAGGGTACGAGCAGTACTTC

clone size: -
J gene: TRBJ2-2
D gene: -
V gene: TRBV7-9
CDR3 protein: CASSSMGGATGELFF
CDR3 DNA: TGTGCCAGCAGCTCAATGGGGGGCGCAACCGGGGAGCTGTTTTTT

clone size: -
J gene: TRBJ2-1
D gene: TRBD2
V gene: TRBV7-7
CDR3 protein: CASSTGLAGGEQFF
CDR3 DNA: TGTGCTAGCAGCACCGGACTAGCGGGAGGTGAGCAGTTCTTC

clone size: -
J gene: TRBJ2-2
D gene: -
V gene: TRBV28
CDR3 protein: CASSSGTRTGELFF
CDR3 DNA: TGTGCCAGCAGTTCCGGGACTCGCACCGGGGAGCTGTTTTTT

clone size: many
J gene: TRBJ1-5
D gene: -
V gene: TRBV20-1
CDR3 protein: CSASGTLPSNQPQHF
CDR3 DNA: TGCAGTGCTTCAGGGACGCTACCTAGCAATCAGCCCCAGCATTTT

clone size: few
J gene: TRBJ1-4
D gene: TRBD1
V gene: TRBV2
CDR3 protein: CASSRDSNEKLFF
CDR3 DNA: TGTGCCAGCAGCCGGGACAGTAATGAAAAACTGTTTTTT

clone size: few
J gene: TRBJ1-1
D gene: -
V gene: TRBV6-1
CDR3 protein: CASARGFDTEAFF
CDR3 DNA: TGTGCCAGCGCCCGGGGGTTTGACACTGAAGCTTTCTTT

clone size: few
J gene: TRBJ1-5
D gene: -
V gene: TRBV19
CDR3 protein: CASSKGLRKPQHF
CDR3 DNA: TGTGCCAGTAGTAAAGGGCTTCGGAAGCCCCAGCATTTT

clone size: medium-sized
J gene: TRBJ1-2
D gene: -
V gene: TRBV6-2/TRBV6-3
CDR3 protein: CASSYAWLNYGYTF
CDR3 DNA: TGTGCCAGCAGTTACGCTTGGCTAAACTATGGCTACACCTTC

clone size: -
J gene: TRBJ2-3
D gene: TRBD1
V gene: TRBV9
CDR3 protein: CASSVEGQGGNTQYF
CDR3 DNA: TGTGCCAGCAGCGTAGAGGGACAGGGAGGAAATACGCAGTATTTT

clone size: many
J gene: TRBJ2-3
D gene: TRBD2
V gene: TRBV5-1
CDR3 protein: CASSLVGLAGVGGDTQYF
CDR3 DNA: TGCGCCAGCAGCTTGGTCGGACTAGCGGGAGTTGGGGGGGATACGCAGTATTTT

clone size: -
J gene: TRBJ2-5
D gene: -
V gene: TRBV11-2
CDR3 protein: CASNRDSTSETQYF
CDR3 DNA: TGTGCCAGTAACCGGGATAGTACATCGGAGACCCAGTACTTC

clone size: medium-sized
J gene: TRBJ2-7
D gene: -
V gene: TRBV19
CDR3 protein: CASSILGGGAYEQYF
CDR3 DNA: TGTGCCAGTAGTATCCTGGGCGGAGGGGCCTACGAGCAGTACTTC

clone size: -
J gene: TRBJ1-4
D gene: -
V gene: TRBV6-2/TRBV6-3
CDR3 protein: CASRGSTGSEKLFF
CDR3 DNA: TGTGCCAGCAGGGGTTCCACAGGGAGTGAAAAACTGTTTTTT

clone size: -
J gene: TRBJ1-1
D gene: -
V gene: TRBV11-2
CDR3 protein: CASSLVSRNTEAFF
CDR3 DNA: TGTGCCAGCAGCTTAGTAAGCAGGAACACTGAAGCTTTCTTT

clone size: few
J gene: TRBJ2-1
D gene: -
V gene: TRBV10-2
CDR3 protein: CASSDIHPGGNEQFF
CDR3 DNA: TGCGCCAGCAGCGACATCCATCCGGGCGGGAATGAGCAGTTCTTC

clone size: large
J gene: TRBJ2-1
D gene: TRBD2
V gene: TRBV24-1
CDR3 protein: CATSDIRGGSSYNEQFF
CDR3 DNA: TGTGCCACCAGTGATATTAGGGGCGGGAGCTCCTACAATGAGCAGTTCTTC

clone size: few
J gene: TRBJ2-7
D gene: -
V gene: TRBV12-3/TRBV12-4
CDR3 protein: CASSLGTETYEQYF
CDR3 DNA: TGTGCCAGCAGTTTAGGGACGGAAACCTACGAGCAGTACTTC

clone size: -
J gene: TRBJ1-6
D gene: -
V gene: TRBV30
CDR3 protein: CACQPGSYNSPLHF
CDR3 DNA: TGTGCCTGTCAACCCGGGTCATATAATTCACCCCTCCACTTT